The entry that follows covers one T cell receptor (beta chain) sequence. The antigen this receptor binds is unknown. No clone much larger than this one lies a single base away; base qualities are absent. The data are from a study of control samples from healthy donors and cancer patients (dated by TCRdb to about 2020). The germline V gene encodes CDR1 SGHTA and CDR2 FQGTGA. V ends up 4 bases short and J 5 bases short, with an unmatched junction base count of 2. Spanning cysteine to phenylalanine, the CDR3 consists of 13 amino acids. Only CDR3 DNA remains: 39 bases, in frame from the first base. Receptors were amplified or captured by the immunoSEQ multiplex PCR assay. As stored in TCRdb, this immuneACCESS dataset retains in-frame rearrangements with V and J assigned. A fraction of the clones does not appear; measured against another copy, unresolved V genes explain less than half of the discrepancy, and the remainder lacks a known reason. Within this sample are approximately 82,000 clones, with 80% to 95% of them counted one time only. Of the sample, around 1.3% is held by the ten largest clones.

The source material was PBMCs. This clonotype was obtained from a woman between 35 and 50 years old with lung cancer. The receptor chain draws on TRBV7-3 and TRBJ1-1; TRBD1 aligns with 9 central bases. The DNA reads TGTGCCAGCAGCTGGACAGGGGAGACTGAAGCTTTCTTT. Translated, this gives CASSWTGETEAFF.